Below are 25 T cell receptor beta chains sequenced from a single sample in a study of blood T cell repertoires in COVID-19. Produced via immunoSEQ multiplex PCR; TCRdb's table is partial and in-frame only. The profile shows about 310,000 clones, around nine tenths of them singletons. Sample: PBMCs or T cells enriched from blood (not recorded which). These receptors were obtained from a middle-aged woman who had recovered from COVID-19.

The chain uses TRBV3-1 (or the pseudogene TRBV3-2) and TRBJ2-7; 7 bases are a match to TRBD2. This CDR3 is 14 amino acids long. With 4 bases clipped from V and 4 bases from J, the junction kept 7 bases outside the gene matches. Germline V lookup: CDR1 LGHDT, CDR2 YNNKEL (reference sequence). The CDR3 is CASSPLAEWYEQYF. CDR3 coding DNA: TGTGCCAGCAGCCCTCTAGCGGAGTGGTACGAGCAGTACTTC.

This clone has just a few counts. The chain employs TRBV3-1 (or the pseudogene TRBV3-2) and TRBJ1-1; a weak D match, TRBD1 (5 bases). Trimming took off 5 bases at V and 3 bases at J, with 10 bases between the two ends. The germline CDR1 and CDR2 sequences are LGHDT and YNNKEL (reference sequence). There are 13 residues in the CDR3. The CDR3 is CASSNRGDTEAFF. CDR3 coding DNA: TGTGCCAGCAGCAACCGGGGGGACACTGAAGCTTTCTTT.

Here the CDR3 DNA reads TGTGCCAGCAGCTTGCAGGGGTCCGGGGAGCTGTTTTTT. This encodes CASSLQGSGELFF. This chain connects TRBV5-4 to TRBJ2-2, with D perhaps TRBD1 (6 bases). The CDR3 is 13 residues long. Deletions cut 1 base from V and 6 bases from J, with 7 bases between. CDR1 is SGHNT and CDR2 is YYREEE in the germline V gene (reference sequence).

The rearrangement joins TRBV7-9 to TRBJ1-1, with 8 bases lining up with TRBD1. Trimming took 5 bases from V and 2 from J; bases not matched to a gene: 7. This CDR3 contains 15 residues. CDR1 is SEHNR and CDR2 is FQNEAQ in the germline V gene (reference sequence). CDR3 coding DNA: TGTGCCAGCAGCCCCCGACAGGGGAGAAACACTGAAGCTTTCTTT. The encoded protein is CASSPRQGRNTEAFF.

On this clone: Other DNA sequences of this sample code for an identical CDR3. This chain connects TRBV11-3 to TRBJ1-1; D uncertain. Germline V CDR1 and CDR2: SGHNT, YENEEA. The CDR3 is 13 residues long. Trimming stripped 3 bases from V and 0 bases from J, with 5 bases between. The DNA of the CDR3 is TGTGCCAGCAGCTTTACAGTGAACACTGAAGCTTTCTTT. It yields the protein CASSFTVNTEAFF.

This chain connects TRBV30 to TRBJ1-1, with D tentatively TRBD1 (5 bases). Germline lookup yields CDR1 GTSNPN and CDR2 SVGIG (reference sequence). The V end was cut by 1 base, the J end by 1 base, with 7 bases between. The CDR3 length is 13 residues. The CDR3 loop is CAWSGGENTEAFF. CDR3 DNA: TGTGCCTGGAGTGGGGGCGAGAACACTGAAGCTTTCTTT.

The genes are TRBV6-4 and TRBJ1-1; D uncertain. This CDR3 has 14 residues. V was clipped by 0 bases and J by 6 bases, with 11 bases between them. Germline lookup yields CDR1 MRHNA and CDR2 SNTAGT. Here the CDR3 DNA reads TGTGCCAGCAGTGACTCGGCTCTGAGCGCTGAAGCTTTCTTT. It yields the protein CASSDSALSAEAFF.

This clone was counted between two and nine times. The chain uses TRBV7-9 and TRBJ1-1; maybe TRBD1 (5 bases). V was shortened by 5 bases and J by 1 base, with 11 bases between the two germline ends. Germline CDR1 reads SEHNR; CDR2 reads FQNEAQ (reference sequence). This CDR3 region has 14 residues. Here the CDR3 reads CASSLMGGNTEAFF. CDR3 bases: TGTGCCAGCAGCCTGATGGGGGGGAACACTGAAGCTTTCTTT.

The CDR3 sequence is CASSFEEDTFGSYTF. The CDR3 DNA sequence: TGTGCCAGCAGTTTCGAAGAGGACACTTTTGGGAGCTACACCTTC. J is TRBJ1-2 and V is TRBV28; possible D gene TRBD1, 5 bases. The germline V and J ends were trimmed by 3 bases and 9 bases, with 20 bases remaining between them. The CDR3 runs 15 residues. The V gene's germline CDR1 is MDHEN and CDR2 SYDVKM.

V gene TRBV15 combines with J gene TRBJ2-5; D not certain. CDR1 and CDR2 (germline): LNHNV, YYDKDF (reference sequence). The ends were cut back, 0 bases at V and 2 bases at J, with 4 bases in the middle. The length of the CDR3 is 13 residues. Here the CDR3 DNA reads TGTGCCACCAGCAGAGATCAGCAAGAGACCCAGTACTTC. Translation: CATSRDQQETQYF. Full variable domain (missing parts from reference TRBV15 and TRBJ2-5): DAMVIQNPRYQVTQFGKPVTLSCSQTLNHNVMYWYQQKSSQAPKLLFHYYDKDFNNEADTPDNFQSRRPNTSFCFLDIRSPGLGDTAMYLCATSRDQQETQYFGPGTRLLVL.

The chain joins TRBV18 to TRBJ1-1; 11 bases fit TRBD1. The CDR3 loop spans 18 amino acids. Unmatched junction bases numbered 9, after V lost 2 bases and J lost 1 base. Germline CDR1 KGHSH, CDR2 LQKENI. CDR3 region: CASSPGQGAAKGNTEAFF. The DNA of the CDR3 is TGTGCCAGCTCACCAGGACAGGGGGCGGCCAAGGGGAACACTGAAGCTTTCTTT. Looking up the rest from reference TRBV18 and TRBJ1-1 gives the full variable domain: NAGVMQNPRHLVRRRGQEARLRCSPMKGHSHVYWYRQLPEEGLKFMVYLQKENIIDESGMPKERFSAEFPKEGPSILRIQQVVRGDSAAYFCASSPGQGAAKGNTEAFFGQGTRLTVV.

The chain couples TRBV4-2 to TRBJ2-1, with D possibly being TRBD2 (6 bases). From germline, CDR1 is LGHNA and CDR2 YNFKEQ. The CDR3 contains 16 residues. Trimming removed 1 base from V and 2 bases from J, with 12 bases in between. Written as DNA, the CDR3 is TGTGCCAGCAGCCAAGGGGACTCACAGACCTACAATGAGCAGTTCTTC. Translated, it gives CASSQGDSQTYNEQFF.

This clone was seen more than once but under ten times. The gene calls are TRBV7-9 and TRBJ2-1, with 9 positions matching TRBD2. Germline V gene data show CDR1 as SEHNR and CDR2 as FQNEAQ (reference sequence). The CDR3 runs 17 residues. The junction had 8 bases not matched to a gene; V was cut back by 4 bases and J by 1 base. CDR3 nucleotide sequence: TGTGCCAGCAGCTCCCCGCAGCGGGGGGCTTCCTACAATGAGCAGTTCTTC. This gives the protein CASSSPQRGASYNEQFF. Filled out from reference TRBV7-9 and TRBJ2-1, the complete variable domain reads DTGVSQNPRHKITKRGQNVTFRCDPISEHNRLYWYRQTLGQGPEFLTYFQNEAQLEKSRLLSDRFSAERPKGSFSTLEIQRTEQGDSAMYLCASSSPQRGASYNEQFFGPGTRLTVL.

The chain employs TRBV4-1 and TRBJ1-1, with a possible D match to TRBD1 (5 bases). The CDR3 contains 14 residues. Germline V lookup: CDR1 MGHRA, CDR2 YSYEKL. The V end was cut by 4 bases, the J end by 0 bases, with 9 bases between. This chain's CDR3 is CASSRGTVNTEAFF. CDR3 nucleotides: TGCGCCAGCAGCCGCGGGACGGTGAACACTGAAGCTTTCTTT.

V is TRBV18 and J is TRBJ2-7; the match to TRBD1 covers 7 bases. Germline V gives CDR1 KGHSH, CDR2 LQKENI. CDR3 size: 15 residues. The trim removed 3 bases at V and 3 bases at J, leaving 8 bases unmatched. The chain's CDR3 is CASSPTRDSFYEQYF. The CDR3 DNA is TGTGCCAGCTCACCTACGAGGGACAGCTTCTACGAGCAGTACTTC. Full variable domain (rest looked up from reference TRBV18 and TRBJ2-7): NAGVMQNPRHLVRRRGQEARLRCSPMKGHSHVYWYRQLPEEGLKFMVYLQKENIIDESGMPKERFSAEFPKEGPSILRIQQVVRGDSAAYFCASSPTRDSFYEQYFGPGTRLTVT.

The chain recombines TRBV4-3 with TRBJ1-1, with no clear D. This CDR3 comprises 16 residues. The germline V and J ends were trimmed by 4 bases and 3 bases, with 18 bases remaining between them. The germline gives CDR1 LGHNA, CDR2 YSLEER. The CDR3 coding sequence is TGCGCCAGCAGCCTTGCGACGGCCGGCCGGGACACTGAAGCTTTCTTT. Translation gives CASSLATAGRDTEAFF.

The rearrangement links TRBV7-9 to TRBJ2-4, with D possibly matching TRBD2 (6 bases). The V end was cut by 5 bases, the J end by 1 base, with 12 bases between. Germline V lookup: CDR1 SEHNR, CDR2 FQNEAQ (reference sequence). The CDR3 is 15 amino acids. DNA of the CDR3: TGTGCCAGCAGCACAATGGGACTCGCCAAAAACATTCAGTACTTC. Its protein is CASSTMGLAKNIQYF.

The chain joins TRBV21-1 to TRBJ2-2; no check of the table's D call, TRBD1, against the DNA was made. TRBV21-1 is assigned pseudogene status. The CDR3 runs 19 residues. Written as DNA, the CDR3 is TGTGCCAGCAGCAACCCCCGGCTGCTGATACAGTCGAACACCGGGGAGCTGTTTTTT. Translation gives CASSNPRLLIQSNTGELFF.

V is TRBV28 and J is TRBJ1-4; possible D gene TRBD1, 6 bases. The CDR3 loop spans 12 amino acids. The germline V gene encodes CDR1 MDHEN and CDR2 SYDVKM. With 6 bases removed from V and 8 bases from J, the gap between germline ends came to 10 bases. The CDR3 is CASRLTGEKLFF. The CDR3 region has the DNA TGTGCCAGCAGACTGACAGGAGAAAAACTGTTTTTT.

The gene calls are TRBV18 and TRBJ1-2; D is perhaps TRBD1 (5 bases). V dropped 4 bases and J dropped 0 bases, with 12 bases sitting between them. This CDR3 spans 15 amino acids. Germline V gene sequence: CDR1 KGHSH, CDR2 LQKENI. Here the CDR3 DNA reads TGTGCCAGCTCACTAGGGGCGGTTTCTAACTATGGCTACACCTTC. Translation gives CASSLGAVSNYGYTF.

The gene calls are TRBV30 and TRBJ1-5; 11 nucleotides agree with TRBD1. Trimming at V came to 5 bases and at J to 4 bases, leaving 4 bases not matched to a gene. Per germline, CDR1 GTSNPN and CDR2 SVGIG (reference sequence). This CDR3 has 14 residues. The CDR3 DNA is TGTGCCTGGGGGACAGGGGGATTAAATCAGCCCCAGCATTTT. It codes for CAWGTGGLNQPQHF.

This rearrangement joins TRBV19 to TRBJ2-1, with 7 nucleotides matching TRBD2. This CDR3 spans 14 amino acids. Trimming removed 9 bases from V and 1 base from J; junction bases left unmatched: 6. Germline V gene sequence: CDR1 LNHDA, CDR2 SQIVND (reference sequence). CDR3 sequence reads: CASRRGGSYNEQFF. Written as DNA, the CDR3 is TGTGCCAGCCGGCGGGGAGGGTCCTACAATGAGCAGTTCTTC.

This rearrangement joins TRBV19 to TRBJ1-2; D is undetermined. V shed 0 bases and J shed 7 bases, with 9 bases lying between them. This CDR3 has 13 amino acids. The V gene's germline CDR1 is LNHDA and CDR2 SQIVND (reference sequence). CDR3: CASSIEGRAGYTF. The DNA for the CDR3 is TGTGCCAGTAGTATAGAAGGGAGGGCTGGCTACACCTTC.

V gene TRBV7-8 combines with J gene TRBJ2-1; tentatively, D is TRBD2 (5 bases). This CDR3 has 15 residues. V dropped 5 bases and J dropped 8 bases, with 19 bases sitting between them. CDR1 and CDR2 (germline): SGHVS, FQNEAQ. CDR3 DNA sequence: TGTGCCAGCAGCGCTCGAGGGAGATTTGTGGATGAGCAGTTCTTC. Its translation: CASSARGRFVDEQFF.

The rearrangement joins TRBV6-4 to TRBJ2-7; TRBD1 matches at 8 bases. CDR3 length: 12 residues. Germline V gene data show CDR1 as MRHNA and CDR2 as SNTAGT. The J segment lost 5 bases and the V segment lost 6 bases, leaving 3 bases of the junction unmatched. The CDR3: CASRTGEHEQYF. CDR3 nucleotide sequence: TGTGCCAGCAGGACAGGGGAGCACGAGCAGTACTTC.